Below, 10 T cell receptor beta chains from the same sample are listed, as sequenced in a study of shared clonotypes between healthy human individuals. Naivety among CD8 cells was defined by CD45RO negativity and positive CCR7 selection, thereby excluding terminally differentiated effector memory CD45RA+ cells. Measured with immunoSEQ multiplex PCR; TCRdb has only the in-frame clones, and not every one. The sample holds 760,000 or so clones, about 96% seen once. The specimen sequenced was naive CD8+ T cells sorted from blood. The receptors stem from a man aged 25 to 45 in good health.

The rearrangement uses TRBV12-5 and TRBJ2-5, with 9 bases lining up with TRBD1. Germline V gene sequence: CDR1 LGHNT, CDR2 FRNRAP. J lost 5 bases, V lost 4 bases, and 5 bases had no gene match. The CDR3 is 14 amino acids. The CDR3 loop is CASGSGQGIETQYF. CDR3 DNA sequence: TGTGCTAGTGGTTCGGGACAGGGTATCGAGACCCAGTACTTC.

CDR3 DNA: TGCGCCAGCAGCATTCCAGGACAGGGGAGCAGCGGGGAGCTGTTTTTT. It encodes CASSIPGQGSSGELFF. V usage is TRBV5-1 and J usage is TRBJ2-2, with 9 bases aligning to TRBD1. Germline CDR1 is SGHRS and CDR2 is YFSETQ. Trimming took 4 bases from V and 7 from J; bases not matched to a gene: 11. The length of the CDR3 is 16 residues.

This sequence joins TRBV11-3 and TRBJ2-3; D ambiguous. Trimming shortened V by 0 bases and J by 3 bases, and 4 bases separated the two germline ends. The length of the CDR3 is 13 residues. Germline V gene data show CDR1 as SGHNT and CDR2 as YENEEA. Here the CDR3 DNA reads TGTGCCAGCAGCTTAGATCTTACAGATACGCAGTATTTT. Its translation is CASSLDLTDTQYF. The whole variable domain, remainder taken from reference TRBV11-3 and TRBJ2-3, is EAGVVQSPRYKIIEKKQPVAFWCNPISGHNTLYWYLQNLGQGPELLIRYENEEAVDDSQLPKDRFSAERLKGVDSTLKIQPAELGDSAVYLCASSLDLTDTQYFGPGTRLTVL.

The CDR3 sequence is CASSQGSNGYTF. The DNA of the CDR3 is TGCGCCAGCAGCCAGGGGAGCAATGGCTACACCTTC. J is TRBJ1-2 and V is TRBV4-3; unclear D gene. Trimming cost V 3 bases and J 6 bases, with 8 bases left between them. The CDR3 has 12 residues. Germline lookup yields CDR1 LGHNA and CDR2 YSLEER.

The chain couples TRBV28 to TRBJ2-1; D is perhaps TRBD1 (5 bases). The germline V gene encodes CDR1 MDHEN and CDR2 SYDVKM. The CDR3 is 16 residues long. V shed 4 bases and J shed 2 bases, with 15 bases lying between them. CDR3 amino acids: CASSSDRGLPYNEQFF. The CDR3 coding sequence is TGTGCCAGCAGTTCTGACAGAGGTCTTCCCTACAATGAGCAGTTCTTC.

Only one count was recorded for this clone. The J gene is TRBJ2-7, the V gene TRBV2, with 10 bases lining up with TRBD1. CDR1 is SNHLY, CDR2 FYNNEI, per germline. The V segment lost 4 bases and the J segment 6 bases; nucleotides outside the gene matches: 12. CDR3 length: 16 residues. The CDR3 DNA sequence: TGTGCCAGCAGTGGACAGGGGGCGAAGCTCTTCTCCGAGCAGTACTTC. Residues: CASSGQGAKLFSEQYF. Drawing the rest from reference TRBV2 and TRBJ2-7, the complete variable domain is EPEVTQTPSHQVTQMGQEVILRCVPISNHLYFYWYRQILGQKVEFLVSFYNNEISEKSEIFDDQFSVERPDGSNFTLKIRSTKLEDSAMYFCASSGQGAKLFSEQYFGPGTRLTVT.

The CDR3: CSVERTTSGRDNEQFF. The CDR3 bases are TGCAGCGTTGAGCGGACAACTAGCGGGAGAGACAATGAGCAGTTCTTC. The J gene is TRBJ2-1, the V gene TRBV29-1; TRBD2 aligns across 11 bases. The CDR3 runs to 16 residues. V shed 3 bases, J shed 5 bases, and the junction held 9 bases outside the gene matches. The germline V gene has CDR1 SQVTM and CDR2 ANQGSEA.

The chain combines TRBV27 with TRBJ2-7; D gene uncertain. The germline CDR1 and CDR2 sequences are MNHEY and SMNVEV (reference sequence). Trimming stripped 5 bases from V and 5 bases from J, with 19 bases between. The CDR3 consists of 15 residues. CDR3 in amino acids: CASSLQRTLGNEQYF. In nucleotides, the CDR3 is TGTGCCAGCAGTCTACAGAGAACCCTGGGGAACGAGCAGTACTTC.

V usage is TRBV11-2 and J usage is TRBJ2-2; D call uncertain. CDR3 size: 12 residues. Germline lookup yields CDR1 SGHAT and CDR2 FQNNGV. Trimming stripped 3 bases from V and 5 bases from J, with 4 bases between. The CDR3 spells CASSFLTGELFF. Here the CDR3 DNA reads TGTGCCAGCAGCTTTCTTACCGGGGAGCTGTTTTTT.

The V and J genes are TRBV7-9 and TRBJ2-5, with TRBD2 identical over 12 bases. J was trimmed by 5 bases and V by 5 bases; bases with no gene match: 12. The germline V gene has CDR1 SEHNR and CDR2 FQNEAQ (reference sequence). The CDR3 covers 17 residues. The CDR3 sequence: CASSPPGLAGMGETQYF. In nucleotides, the CDR3 is TGTGCCAGCAGCCCCCCCGGACTAGCGGGAATGGGGGAGACCCAGTACTTC.